The rows below give T cell receptor beta chains drawn from one sample of a study of response to subunit inactivated influenza vaccine. TCRdb called the RT-PCR reads again in MiXCR, with one record for every CDR3 protein. This table holds 500,000 to 550,000 distinct CDR3 sequences, around a quarter found once. These data were likewise used in another study, on T cells expressing NK-cell markers.

Material: CD4+ T cells sorted from PBMCs, obtained about 11 days after vaccination. These receptors originate from a man aged 50-60 years who received an inactivated influenza vaccine. Both conserved end residues are trimmed from each CDR3. Each record gives: J gene, V gene, CDR3 protein.

>TRBJ2-4|TRBV30
AWSGQVGTGGQY
>TRBJ2-5|TRBV28
ASSLWGTGGWETQY
>TRBJ2-5|TRBV7-9
ASSPRGLAEETQY
>TRBJ2-1|TRBV5-1
ASSLGASGGSYNEQF
>TRBJ1-5|TRBV12-3/TRBV12-4
ASREQVLENQPQH
>TRBJ2-7|TRBV7-2
ASSSPPEVQY
>TRBJ2-6|TRBV6-2/TRBV6-3
ASNRVLPYSGANVLT
>TRBJ1-5|TRBV6-5
ASSYRAGGSQPQH
>TRBJ1-3|TRBV7-2
ASSFGSGNTIY
>TRBJ2-5|TRBV4-3
ASSQRAGEETQY
>TRBJ1-2|TRBV29-1
SGGDRVDGYT
>TRBJ2-2|TRBV27
ASGASGLAGVIGELF
>TRBJ1-2|TRBV4-1
ASSTSDPGEYGYT
>TRBJ2-1|TRBV6-2/TRBV6-3
ASSYRIEQF
>TRBJ2-3|TRBV4-1
ASRKWGAEGQNITQY
>TRBJ2-1|TRBV20-1
SARPVAGGAYNEQF
>TRBJ2-7|TRBV20-1
SARHPSYEQY
>TRBJ2-7|TRBV6-2/TRBV6-3
ASSYVTGAYEQY
>TRBJ2-5|TRBV11-2
ASSLDSRKRETQY
>TRBJ1-1|TRBV5-1
ASSSPAEGPWNSHEAF
>TRBJ2-1|TRBV4-3
ASSRQENNEQF
>TRBJ1-2|TRBV2
ASSGSGNYGYT
>TRBJ2-1|TRBV9
ASTSRASGEQF
>TRBJ2-3|TRBV20-1
SARGGAGGSDTQY